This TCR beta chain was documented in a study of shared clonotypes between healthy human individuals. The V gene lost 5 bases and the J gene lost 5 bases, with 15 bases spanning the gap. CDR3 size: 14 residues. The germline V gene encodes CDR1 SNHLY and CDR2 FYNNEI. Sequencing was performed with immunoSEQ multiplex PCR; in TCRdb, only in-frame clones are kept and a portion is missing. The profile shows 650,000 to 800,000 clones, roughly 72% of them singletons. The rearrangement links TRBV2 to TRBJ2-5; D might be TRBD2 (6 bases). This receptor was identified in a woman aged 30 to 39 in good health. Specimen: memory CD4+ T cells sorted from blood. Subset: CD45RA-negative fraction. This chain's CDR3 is CASSRRGAGETQYF. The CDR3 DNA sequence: TGTGCCAGCAGTAGGAGGGGCGCCGGGGAGACCCAGTACTTC.